These 30 T cell receptor beta chains originate from one sample sequenced in a study of T cell responses to AZD1222 COVID-19 vaccine. Assay used: immunoSEQ multiplex PCR; TCRdb lists only in-frame clones, some missing. The data hold approximately 99,000 clones, with around 90% observed a single time. The sequenced sample was peripheral blood, obtained on day 0 of MenACWY control vaccination. The source of these receptors is an adult in good health.

V and J are TRBV7-9 and TRBJ1-1, with 10 bases aligning to TRBD1. The CDR3 consists of 15 residues. The germline CDR1 and CDR2 sequences are SEHNR and FQNEAQ (reference sequence). Trimming at V came to 1 base and at J to 6 bases, leaving 5 bases not matched to a gene. The CDR3 sequence is CASSLEGQGFAEAFF. The CDR3 DNA reads as TGTGCCAGCAGCTTAGAGGGACAGGGGTTTGCTGAAGCTTTCTTT.

V usage is TRBV7-9 and J usage is TRBJ2-1; maybe TRBD2 (5 bases). The CDR3 length is 15 residues. V gave up 2 bases and J gave up 5 bases, with 13 bases separating them. Germline V gene data show CDR1 as SEHNR and CDR2 as FQNEAQ (reference sequence). The CDR3: CASSLKRIGNNEQFF. The DNA of the CDR3 is TGTGCCAGCAGCTTAAAGCGGATCGGAAACAATGAGCAGTTCTTC.

The chain joins TRBV6-5 to TRBJ1-2; 8 bases are shared with TRBD1. The CDR3 runs to 16 residues. After removal of 2 bases from V and 6 bases from J, the junction contained 11 bases not matched to a gene. Germline values: CDR1 MNHEY, CDR2 SVGAGI. The CDR3 loop reads CASSYGQGLVGDGYTF. The CDR3 bases are TGTGCCAGCAGTTACGGACAGGGCCTAGTGGGTGATGGCTACACCTTC.

The J gene is TRBJ1-1, the V gene TRBV12-3 or TRBV12-4; no clear D gene. Deletions cut 3 bases from V and 4 bases from J, with 9 bases between. This CDR3 has 13 residues. The CDR3 spells CASSFGSGTEAFF. The DNA for the CDR3 is TGTGCCAGCAGTTTCGGTTCGGGCACTGAAGCTTTCTTT.

The count of this clone is one. The chain uses TRBV3-1 (or the pseudogene TRBV3-2) and TRBJ2-7; no clear D gene. The ends were cut back, 6 bases at V and 4 bases at J, with 7 bases in the middle. The CDR3 extends over 11 amino acids. Germline assignment: CDR1 LGHDT and CDR2 YNNKEL (reference sequence). The CDR3 sequence: CASRGPYEQYF. The DNA of the CDR3 is TGTGCCAGCAGAGGCCCTTACGAGCAGTACTTC.

The rearrangement uses TRBV12-5 and TRBJ1-2, with TRBD1 as a possible D gene (5 bases). From germline, CDR1 is LGHNT and CDR2 FRNRAP. The CDR3 has 14 residues. The V and J ends lost 1 base and 4 bases respectively, with 10 bases between them. The CDR3 DNA sequence: TGTGCTAGTGGTTTGGCCCCGGGGGGCTATGGCTACACCTTC. Its protein is CASGLAPGGYGYTF.

The gene calls are TRBV27 and TRBJ2-1, with 7 nucleotides matching TRBD1. V dropped 2 bases and J dropped 6; count of bases not matched to a gene: 7. The CDR3 is 15 amino acids. CDR1 MNHEY and CDR2 SMNVEV come from the germline V gene (reference sequence). The CDR3 region has the DNA TGTGCCAGCAGTTTAGAGGGGGCATATAGCAATGAGCAGTTCTTC. Its translation is CASSLEGAYSNEQFF.

V is TRBV7-3 and J is TRBJ1-3; D may be TRBD1 (5 bases). The CDR3 runs 14 residues. The V gene lost 5 bases and the J gene lost 0 bases, with 8 bases spanning the gap. Germline CDR1 SGHTA, CDR2 FQGTGA. Written as DNA, the CDR3 is TGTGCCAGCAGCGCCGGGGCCTCTGGAAACACCATATATTTT. Translating it yields CASSAGASGNTIYF.

CDR3: CASSLGQGLYNSPLHF. CDR3 bases: TGTGCCAGCAGCTTGGGGCAGGGCCTCTATAATTCACCCCTCCACTTT. This sequence joins TRBV5-6 and TRBJ1-6; perhaps TRBD1 as D (5 bases). V was trimmed by 0 bases and J by 3 bases, leaving 10 bases between them. The CDR3 extends over 16 amino acids. Germline CDR1 is SGHDT and CDR2 is YYEEEE.

V gene TRBV14 combines with J gene TRBJ1-3; D is ambiguous. The CDR3 loop spans 15 amino acids. The germline V gene encodes CDR1 SGHDN and CDR2 FVKESK. The V end was cut by 5 bases, the J end by 0 bases, with 11 bases between. CDR3 coding DNA: TGTGCCAGCAGCTCCTATGTTTCCTCTGGAAACACCATATATTTT. Protein sequence: CASSSYVSSGNTIYF.

The CDR3 region has the DNA TGTGCCAGCAGCCTAGGACAGACTAGCAATCAGCCCCAGCATTTT. Protein product: CASSLGQTSNQPQHF. The chain uses TRBV6-5 and TRBJ1-5, with a possible D match to TRBD1 (6 bases). Between the trimmed V and J ends, which lost 6 bases and 0 bases, there was a span of 12 bases. Germline CDR1 MNHEY, CDR2 SVGAGI. The CDR3 length is 15 residues.

The chain links TRBV19 to TRBJ1-5; the D gene is possibly TRBD1 (6 bases). The CDR3 contains 13 residues. V was cut by 7 bases and J by 2 bases, with 9 bases left in between. CDR1 is LNHDA, CDR2 SQIVND, per germline (reference sequence). The CDR3 loop is CASTDRRNQPQHF. The CDR3 bases are TGTGCCAGTACGGACAGACGCAATCAGCCCCAGCATTTT.

Remarks on this clone: A junction end diverges from the germline sequence, so it may reflect a read error. The chain joins TRBV12-3 or TRBV12-4 to TRBJ1-1, with a possible D match to TRBD1 (5 bases). This CDR3 spans 10 amino acids. In DNA form, the CDR3 reads TGTGCCAGCAGTCTCCTCCGGACATCTTTT. Translation: CASSLLRTSF.

The V gene is TRBV5-6, the J gene TRBJ1-2, with a weak D call TRBD1 (6 bases). The CDR3 length is 14 residues. Between the trimmed V and J ends, which lost 5 bases and 1 base, there was a span of 12 bases. Germline V gene sequence: CDR1 SGHDT, CDR2 YYEEEE. The CDR3 loop reads CASRGTSFNYGYTF. In DNA, the CDR3 is TGTGCCAGCAGGGGGACATCTTTTAACTATGGCTACACCTTC.

The V and J genes are TRBV19 and TRBJ1-2, with 10 bases matching TRBD1. The V gene end was trimmed by 5 bases and the J gene end by 7 bases; junction bases not matched to a gene: 10. The CDR3 totals 15 residues. CDR1 and CDR2 from the germline V gene are LNHDA and SQIVND (reference sequence). CDR3 protein: CASSGVTGGESGYTF. Here the CDR3 DNA reads TGTGCCAGTAGTGGGGTGACAGGGGGCGAGAGTGGCTACACCTTC.

This chain connects TRBV20-1 to TRBJ1-6; D might be TRBD1 (5 bases). This CDR3 contains 10 residues. V was cut by 6 bases and J by 13 bases, with 10 bases left in between. Germline V lookup: CDR1 DFQATT, CDR2 SNEGSKA (reference sequence). Written as DNA, the CDR3 is TGCAGTGCCCGCCGGGGCCCCCTCCACTTT. Translating it yields CSARRGPLHF.

The chain joins TRBV6-5 to TRBJ2-1; 9 bases align to TRBD2. The V and J ends lost 8 bases and 9 bases, in that order; junction bases with no gene match: 11. CDR3 length equals 14 residues. CDR1 and CDR2 from the germline V gene are MNHEY and SVGAGI. The CDR3 DNA reads TGTGCCAGCGGCTTGGCGGGGGGGCAGGCTGAGCAGTTCTTC. Its protein product is CASGLAGGQAEQFF.

There are a few counts of this clone. This CDR3 is also generated by other DNA sequences in the sample. The chain joins TRBV7-2 to TRBJ1-5, with TRBD1 matching over 7 bases. This CDR3 spans 16 amino acids. V dropped 1 base and J dropped 0; count of bases not matched to a gene: 3. The germline V gene has CDR1 SGHTA and CDR2 FQGNSA. In nucleotides, the CDR3 is TGTGCCAGCAGCTTAGACAGGGGTAATAGCAATCAGCCCCAGCATTTT. This encodes CASSLDRGNSNQPQHF.

This clone showed up just once. The rearrangement joins TRBV6-1 to TRBJ2-3, with TRBD1 as a possible D gene (5 bases). Per germline, CDR1 MNHNS and CDR2 SASEGT. Trimming left V 4 bases short and J 5 bases short, with 19 bases between. This CDR3 has 16 amino acids. CDR3 sequence reads: CASSVTRVPTRDTQYF. CDR3 coding DNA: TGTGCCAGCAGTGTGACCAGGGTCCCCACACGAGATACGCAGTATTTT.

The CDR3 is CASSSNGLAGDSYNEQFF. The DNA of the CDR3 is TGTGCCAGCAGCTCTAACGGACTAGCGGGGGACTCCTACAATGAGCAGTTCTTC. V gene TRBV5-5 combines with J gene TRBJ2-1; 13 nucleotides agree with TRBD2. The CDR3 length is 18 residues. V lost 3 bases to trimming and J lost 0 bases; unmatched junction nucleotides: 6. Germline V gene lookup returns CDR1 SGHKS and CDR2 YYEKEE (reference sequence).

This sequence joins TRBV11-1 and TRBJ2-2; 10 nucleotides line up with TRBD1. Germline lookup yields CDR1 SGHAT and CDR2 FQDESV (reference sequence). V lost 6 bases, J lost 3 bases, and 4 bases stayed unmatched. The CDR3 has 15 residues. In DNA, the CDR3 is TGTGCCAGCAGGACAGGGGGCGTATACACCGGGGAGCTGTTTTTT. Protein: CASRTGGVYTGELFF. The full variable domain, rest sourced from reference TRBV11-1 and TRBJ2-2, is EAEVAQSPRYKITEKSQAVAFWCDPISGHATLYWYRQILGQGPELLVQFQDESVVDDSQLPKDRFSAERLKGVDSTLKIQPAELGDSAMYLCASRTGGVYTGELFFGEGSRLTVL.

The chain carries TRBV7-9 and TRBJ2-7, with 10 bases lining up with TRBD1. V was pared by 1 base and J by 5 bases, with 5 bases of the junction left unmatched. The CDR3 consists of 15 residues. Germline assignment: CDR1 SEHNR and CDR2 FQNEAQ (reference sequence). The chain's CDR3 is CASSLGTGTGDEQYF. The CDR3 bases are TGTGCCAGCAGCTTAGGCACCGGGACAGGGGACGAGCAGTACTTC.

The chain links TRBV27 to TRBJ1-5; TRBD1 matches 11 bases. V dropped 4 bases and J dropped 6; count of bases not matched to a gene: 11. Germline assignment: CDR1 MNHEY and CDR2 SMNVEV (reference sequence). The length of the CDR3 is 17 residues. The CDR3 protein is CASSSRDRGYVGQPQHF. CDR3 coding DNA: TGTGCCAGCAGTTCACGGGACAGGGGGTATGTGGGTCAGCCCCAGCATTTT.

V gene TRBV5-6 combines with J gene TRBJ2-7, with TRBD1 matching 8 bases. Germline V gives CDR1 SGHDT, CDR2 YYEEEE. Germline trimming cut 4 bases from V and 2 bases from J; bases unmatched to any gene: 5. This CDR3 contains 14 residues. CDR3 in amino acids: CASSHPGQAYEQYF. In nucleotides, the CDR3 is TGTGCCAGCAGCCATCCGGGACAGGCCTACGAGCAGTACTTC.

The J gene is TRBJ2-7, the V gene TRBV6-5, with 11 bases aligning to TRBD2. After removal of 4 bases from V and 3 bases from J, the junction contained 5 bases not matched to a gene. Germline-derived CDR1 and CDR2 are MNHEY and SVGAGI. The CDR3 length is 15 residues. Written as DNA, the CDR3 is TGTGCCAGCAGTTTGTATACTAGCGGGGGCTACGAGCAGTACTTC. Translated, it gives CASSLYTSGGYEQYF.

The genes are TRBV28 and TRBJ1-5; TRBD1 matches 12 bases. This CDR3 has 16 residues. From germline, CDR1 is MDHEN and CDR2 SYDVKM. V trimming: 7 bases; J trimming: 5 bases; junction bases outside the gene matches: 9. The CDR3 region is CASIPGQGAGDQPQHF. CDR3 bases: TGTGCCAGCATTCCGGGACAGGGGGCCGGGGATCAGCCCCAGCATTTT.

As to this clone: Its ends do not fully match the called genes, so a read error is possible. The chain carries TRBV7-9 and TRBJ1-5; 8 bases fit TRBD1. Germline V lookup: CDR1 SEHNR, CDR2 FQNEAQ (reference sequence). The CDR3 has 14 residues. The CDR3 DNA sequence: TGTGCCAGCAGCCGGACAGGGAGCAATCAGCCCCGGCATTTT. Translation gives CASSRTGSNQPRHF.

V gene TRBV19 combines with J gene TRBJ1-5; D gene uncertain. The CDR3 length is 13 residues. Germline values: CDR1 LNHDA, CDR2 SQIVND (reference sequence). Trimming cost V 6 bases and J 3 bases, with 9 bases left between them. The CDR3 protein is CASRVNNNQPQHF. The CDR3 region has the DNA TGTGCCAGTAGGGTGAACAACAATCAGCCCCAGCATTTT.

This clone was recorded a few times. The rearrangement uses TRBV7-8 and TRBJ2-1; TRBD2 is a possible D gene (6 bases). Germline-derived CDR1 and CDR2 are SGHVS and FQNEAQ. V was pared by 6 bases and J by 5 bases, with 11 bases between. The length of the CDR3 is 13 residues. The CDR3 protein is CASSSTRDNEQFF. As DNA, the CDR3 is TGTGCCAGCAGTTCGACTAGAGACAATGAGCAGTTCTTC.

This clone appeared once. The rearrangement uses TRBV27 and TRBJ1-2; D uncertain. V was pared by 3 bases and J by 7 bases, with 6 bases between. Germline CDR1 and CDR2: MNHEY and SMNVEV (reference sequence). There are 11 residues in the CDR3. DNA for the CDR3: TGTGCCAGCAGTTTGACCGCTGGCTACACCTTC. This translates into CASSLTAGYTF.